The present entry profiles one T cell receptor (beta chain) with its context. Antigen: not known. Assay: immunoSEQ multiplex PCR; the TCRdb copy retains only in-frame clones and omits some. The profile covers 25,000 to 30,000 clones, with 60% to 80% appearing a single time and around 2.2% taken by the ten largest. CDR1 is MGHDK and CDR2 is SYGVNS in the germline V gene. Germline trimming cut 6 bases from V and 9 bases from J; bases unmatched to any gene: 4. There are 14 residues in the CDR3. These data belong to a study of regulatory dendritic cells for organ transplantation. Study results and limitations: Memory CD8+ T cells were the most oligoclonal; naive cells were highly diverse.

Specimen: memory CD4+ T cells from blood. Subset specified: CD45RO+ memory T cells. The chain has TRBV25-1 and TRBJ1-6; 11 bases are shared with TRBD1. The origin of this receptor is a human donor in good health. CDR3 in amino acids: CASRIGTGGSPLHF. The CDR3 DNA reads as TGTGCCAGCAGAATAGGGACAGGGGGTTCACCCCTCCACTTT.